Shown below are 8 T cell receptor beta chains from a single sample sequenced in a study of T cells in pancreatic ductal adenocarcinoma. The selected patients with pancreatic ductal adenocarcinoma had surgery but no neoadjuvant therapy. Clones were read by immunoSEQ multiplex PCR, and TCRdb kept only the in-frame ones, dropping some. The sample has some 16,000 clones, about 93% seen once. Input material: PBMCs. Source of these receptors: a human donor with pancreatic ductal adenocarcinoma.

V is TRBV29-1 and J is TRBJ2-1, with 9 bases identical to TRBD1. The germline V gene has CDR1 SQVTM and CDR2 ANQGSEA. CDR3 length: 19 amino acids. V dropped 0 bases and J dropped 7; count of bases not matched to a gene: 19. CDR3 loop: CSVEDYGTGRGSWENEQFF. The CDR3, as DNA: TGCAGCGTTGAAGATTACGGGACAGGGCGCGGTTCTTGGGAAAATGAGCAGTTCTTC.

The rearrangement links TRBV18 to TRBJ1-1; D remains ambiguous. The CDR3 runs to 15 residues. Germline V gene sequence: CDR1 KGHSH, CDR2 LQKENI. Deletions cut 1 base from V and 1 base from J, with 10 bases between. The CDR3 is CASSPLGEGNTEAFF. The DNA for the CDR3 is TGTGCCAGCTCACCACTGGGTGAGGGGAACACTGAAGCTTTCTTT.

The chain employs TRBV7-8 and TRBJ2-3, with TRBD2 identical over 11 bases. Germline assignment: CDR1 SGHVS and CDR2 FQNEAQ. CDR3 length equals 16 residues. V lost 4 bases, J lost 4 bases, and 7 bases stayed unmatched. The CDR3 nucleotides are TGTGCCAGCAGCTCGGGACTAGCGGCCTCTCCAGATACGCAGTATTTT. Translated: CASSSGLAASPDTQYF.

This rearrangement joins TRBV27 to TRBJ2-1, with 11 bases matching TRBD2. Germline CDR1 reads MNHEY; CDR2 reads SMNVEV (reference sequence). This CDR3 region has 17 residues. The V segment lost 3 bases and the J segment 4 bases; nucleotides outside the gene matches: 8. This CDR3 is CASSFSGRALAYNEQFF. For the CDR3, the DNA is TGTGCCAGCAGTTTTAGCGGGAGGGCCTTGGCTTACAATGAGCAGTTCTTC.

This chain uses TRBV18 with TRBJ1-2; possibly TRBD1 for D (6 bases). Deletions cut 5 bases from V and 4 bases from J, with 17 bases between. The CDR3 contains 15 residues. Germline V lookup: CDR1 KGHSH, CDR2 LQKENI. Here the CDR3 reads CASSETRGPGYGYTF. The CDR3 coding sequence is TGTGCCAGCTCAGAAACGCGGGGGCCGGGCTATGGCTACACCTTC.

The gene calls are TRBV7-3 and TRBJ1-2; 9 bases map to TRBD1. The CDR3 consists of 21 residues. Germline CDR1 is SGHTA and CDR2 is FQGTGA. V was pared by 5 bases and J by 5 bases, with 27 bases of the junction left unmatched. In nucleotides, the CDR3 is TGTGCCAGCAGCCCCATGAACCTTCTCCGGGACAGGGCGACCGTTTGGTATGGCTACACCTTC. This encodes CASSPMNLLRDRATVWYGYTF.

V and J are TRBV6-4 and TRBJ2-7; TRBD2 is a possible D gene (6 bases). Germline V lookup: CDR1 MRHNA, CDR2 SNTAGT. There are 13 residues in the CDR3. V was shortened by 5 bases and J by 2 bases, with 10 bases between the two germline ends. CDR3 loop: CASSLGGPYEQYF. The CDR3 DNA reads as TGTGCCAGCAGTCTAGGAGGGCCCTACGAGCAGTACTTC.

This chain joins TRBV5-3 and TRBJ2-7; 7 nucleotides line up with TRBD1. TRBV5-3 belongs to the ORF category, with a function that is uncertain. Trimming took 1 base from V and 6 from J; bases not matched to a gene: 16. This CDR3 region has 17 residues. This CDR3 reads CARSLNYRQGVDPEQYF. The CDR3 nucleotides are TGTGCCAGAAGCTTGAATTACCGGCAGGGGGTAGATCCCGAGCAGTACTTC.